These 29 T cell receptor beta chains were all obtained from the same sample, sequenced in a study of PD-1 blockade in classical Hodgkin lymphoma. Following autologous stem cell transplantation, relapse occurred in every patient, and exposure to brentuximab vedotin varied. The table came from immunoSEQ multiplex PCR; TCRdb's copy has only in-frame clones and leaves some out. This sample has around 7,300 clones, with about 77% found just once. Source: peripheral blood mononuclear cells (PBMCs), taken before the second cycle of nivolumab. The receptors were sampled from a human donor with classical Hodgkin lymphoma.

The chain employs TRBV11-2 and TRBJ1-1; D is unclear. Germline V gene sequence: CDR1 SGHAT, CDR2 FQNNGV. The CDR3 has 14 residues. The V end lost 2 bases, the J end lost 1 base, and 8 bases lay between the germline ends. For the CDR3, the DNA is TGTGCCAGCAGCTTATTAGGTAGGAACACTGAAGCTTTCTTT. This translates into CASSLLGRNTEAFF. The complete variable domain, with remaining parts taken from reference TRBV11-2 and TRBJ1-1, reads EAGVAQSPRYKIIEKRQSVAFWCNPISGHATLYWYQQILGQGPKLLIQFQNNGVVDDSQLPKDRFSAERLKGVDSTLKIQPAKLEDSAVYLCASSLLGRNTEAFFGQGTRLTVV.

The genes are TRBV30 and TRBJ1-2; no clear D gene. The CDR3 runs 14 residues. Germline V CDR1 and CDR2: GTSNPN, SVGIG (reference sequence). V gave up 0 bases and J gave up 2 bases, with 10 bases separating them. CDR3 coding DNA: TGTGCCTGGAGTGTAGGGCAAGGCAACTATGGCTACACCTTC. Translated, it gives CAWSVGQGNYGYTF.

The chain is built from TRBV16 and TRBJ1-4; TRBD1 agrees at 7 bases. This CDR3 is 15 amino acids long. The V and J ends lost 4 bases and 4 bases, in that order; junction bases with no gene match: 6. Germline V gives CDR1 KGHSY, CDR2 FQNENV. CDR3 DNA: TGTGCCAGCAGCCGGACAGGTGATATTAATGAAAAACTGTTTTTT. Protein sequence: CASSRTGDINEKLFF.

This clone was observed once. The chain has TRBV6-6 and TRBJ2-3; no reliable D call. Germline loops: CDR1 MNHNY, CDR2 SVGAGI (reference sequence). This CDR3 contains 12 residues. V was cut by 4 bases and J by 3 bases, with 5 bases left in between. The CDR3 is CASSSKTDTQYF. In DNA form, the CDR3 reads TGTGCCAGCAGTTCGAAAACAGATACGCAGTATTTT.

The DNA for the CDR3 is TGTGCCAGCAGCCCCCAAGAGGCCCAGCGGAACAATTCACCCCTCCACTTT. Its translation is CASSPQEAQRNNSPLHF. The rearrangement uses TRBV4-2 and TRBJ1-6; D uncertain. The germline gives CDR1 LGHNA, CDR2 YNFKEQ. The CDR3 has 17 amino acids. Trimming left V 4 bases short and J 7 bases short, with 20 bases between.

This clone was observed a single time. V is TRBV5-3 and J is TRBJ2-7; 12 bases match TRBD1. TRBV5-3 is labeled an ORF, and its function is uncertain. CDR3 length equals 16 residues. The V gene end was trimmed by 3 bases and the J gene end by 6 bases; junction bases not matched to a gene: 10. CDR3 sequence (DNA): TGTGCCAGAAGCTCGGGACAGGGGGCGATTGAATCCGAGCAGTACTTC. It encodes CARSSGQGAIESEQYF.

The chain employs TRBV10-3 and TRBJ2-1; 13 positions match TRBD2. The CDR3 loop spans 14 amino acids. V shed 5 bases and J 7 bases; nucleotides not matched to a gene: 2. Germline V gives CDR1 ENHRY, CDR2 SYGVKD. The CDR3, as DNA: TGTGCCATCAGTACTAGCGGGGGGGAAAATGAGCAGTTCTTC. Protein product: CAISTSGGENEQFF.

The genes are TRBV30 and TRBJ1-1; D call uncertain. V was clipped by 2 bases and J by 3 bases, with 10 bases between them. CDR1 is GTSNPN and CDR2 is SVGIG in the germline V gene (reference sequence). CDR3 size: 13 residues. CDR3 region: CAWSPDGDTEAFF. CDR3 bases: TGTGCCTGGAGTCCGGACGGCGACACTGAAGCTTTCTTT.

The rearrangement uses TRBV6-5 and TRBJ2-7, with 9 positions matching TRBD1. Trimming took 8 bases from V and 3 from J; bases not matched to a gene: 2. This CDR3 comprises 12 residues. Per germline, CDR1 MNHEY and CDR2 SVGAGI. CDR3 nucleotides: TGTGCCAGCGGACAGGGGCTCTACGAGCAGTACTTC. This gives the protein CASGQGLYEQYF.

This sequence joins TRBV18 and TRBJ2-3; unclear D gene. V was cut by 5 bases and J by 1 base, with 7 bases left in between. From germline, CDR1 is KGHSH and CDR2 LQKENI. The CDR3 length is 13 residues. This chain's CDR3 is CASSSGGTDTQYF. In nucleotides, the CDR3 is TGTGCCAGCTCAAGTGGCGGCACAGATACGCAGTATTTT.

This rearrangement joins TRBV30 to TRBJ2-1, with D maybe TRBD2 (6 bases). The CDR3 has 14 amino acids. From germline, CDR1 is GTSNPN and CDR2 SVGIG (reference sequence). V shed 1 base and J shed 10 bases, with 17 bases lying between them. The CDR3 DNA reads TGTGCCTGGAGTGGCCGGGGGAGTTGGCGCGAGCAGTTCTTC. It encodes CAWSGRGSWREQFF.

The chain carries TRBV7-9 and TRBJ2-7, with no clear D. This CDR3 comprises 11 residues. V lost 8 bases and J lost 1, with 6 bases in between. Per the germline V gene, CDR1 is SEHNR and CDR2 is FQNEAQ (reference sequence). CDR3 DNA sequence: TGTGCCAGCGCCGCGTCCTACGAGCAGTACTTC. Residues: CASAASYEQYF.

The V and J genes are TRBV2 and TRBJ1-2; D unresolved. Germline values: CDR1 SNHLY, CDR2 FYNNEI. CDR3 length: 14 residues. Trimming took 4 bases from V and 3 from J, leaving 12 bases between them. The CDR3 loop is CASSGAESYYGYTF. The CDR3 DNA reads TGTGCCAGCAGTGGGGCGGAGAGCTACTATGGCTACACCTTC.

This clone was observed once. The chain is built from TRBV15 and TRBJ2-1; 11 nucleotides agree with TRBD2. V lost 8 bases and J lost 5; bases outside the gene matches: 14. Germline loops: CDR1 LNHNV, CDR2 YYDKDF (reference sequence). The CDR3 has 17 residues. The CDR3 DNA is TGTGCCACCCAAAAGGCCCCTAGCGGGGGGCCCCACAATGAGCAGTTCTTC. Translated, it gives CATQKAPSGGPHNEQFF.

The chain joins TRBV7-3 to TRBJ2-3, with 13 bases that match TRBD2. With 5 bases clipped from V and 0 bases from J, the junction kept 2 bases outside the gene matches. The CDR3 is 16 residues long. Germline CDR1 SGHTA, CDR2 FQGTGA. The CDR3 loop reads CASSRTSGGSTDTQYF. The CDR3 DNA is TGTGCCAGCAGCCGGACTAGCGGGGGTAGCACAGATACGCAGTATTTT. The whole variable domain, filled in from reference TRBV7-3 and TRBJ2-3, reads GAGVSQTPSNKVTEKGKYVELRCDPISGHTALYWYRQSLGQGPEFLIYFQGTGAADDSGLPNDRFFAVRPEGSVSTLKIQRTERGDSAVYLCASSRTSGGSTDTQYFGPGTRLTVL.

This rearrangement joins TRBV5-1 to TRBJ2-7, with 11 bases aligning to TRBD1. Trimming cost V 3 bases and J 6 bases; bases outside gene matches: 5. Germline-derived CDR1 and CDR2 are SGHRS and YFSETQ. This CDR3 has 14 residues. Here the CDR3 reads CASSSRTGGTEQYF. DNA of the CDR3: TGCGCCAGCAGCTCTCGGACAGGGGGCACCGAGCAGTACTTC.

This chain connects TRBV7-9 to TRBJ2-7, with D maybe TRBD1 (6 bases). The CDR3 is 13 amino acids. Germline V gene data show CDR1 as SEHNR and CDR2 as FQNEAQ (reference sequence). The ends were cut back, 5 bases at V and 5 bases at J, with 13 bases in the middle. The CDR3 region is CASSGGRGDEQYF. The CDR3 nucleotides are TGTGCCAGCAGCGGGGGCAGGGGCGACGAGCAGTACTTC.

The CDR3 spells CASSFLSPEGEAFF. The CDR3 bases are TGTGCCAGCAGTTTTCTCTCGCCCGAGGGGGAAGCTTTCTTT. The rearrangement links TRBV28 to TRBJ1-1; a weak D match, TRBD1 (5 bases). Deletions cut 3 bases from V and 8 bases from J, with 16 bases between. The germline gives CDR1 MDHEN, CDR2 SYDVKM. The CDR3 consists of 14 residues.

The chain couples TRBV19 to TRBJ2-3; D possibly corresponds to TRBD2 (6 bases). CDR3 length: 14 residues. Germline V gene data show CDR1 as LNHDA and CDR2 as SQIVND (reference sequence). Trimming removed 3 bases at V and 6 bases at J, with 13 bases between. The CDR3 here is CASSIVAGRDTQYF. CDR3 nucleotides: TGTGCCAGTAGTATTGTCGCAGGGAGGGATACGCAGTATTTT.

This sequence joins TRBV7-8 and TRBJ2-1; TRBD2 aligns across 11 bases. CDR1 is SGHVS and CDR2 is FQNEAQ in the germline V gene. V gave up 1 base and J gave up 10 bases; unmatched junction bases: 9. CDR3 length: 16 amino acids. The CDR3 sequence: CASSLGLAGGQGEQFF. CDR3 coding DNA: TGTGCCAGCAGCTTAGGGCTAGCGGGGGGCCAAGGGGAGCAGTTCTTC. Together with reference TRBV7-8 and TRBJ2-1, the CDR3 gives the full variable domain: GAGVSQSPRYKVAKRGQDVALRCDPISGHVSLFWYQQALGQGPEFLTYFQNEAQLDKSGLPSDRFFAERPEGSVSTLKIQRTQQEDSAVYLCASSLGLAGGQGEQFFGPGTRLTVL.

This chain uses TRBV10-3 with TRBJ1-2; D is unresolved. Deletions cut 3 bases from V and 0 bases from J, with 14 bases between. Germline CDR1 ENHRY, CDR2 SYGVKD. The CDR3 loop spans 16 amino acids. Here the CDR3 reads CAISEAVQRSNYGYTF. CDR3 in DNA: TGTGCCATCAGTGAAGCGGTGCAGCGGTCTAACTATGGCTACACCTTC.

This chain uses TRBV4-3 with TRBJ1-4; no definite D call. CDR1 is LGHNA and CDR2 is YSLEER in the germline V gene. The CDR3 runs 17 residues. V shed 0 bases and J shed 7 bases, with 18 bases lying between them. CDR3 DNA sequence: TGCGCCAGCAGCCAAGATCCAACGAGGGTAGAGGGTGAAAAACTGTTTTTT. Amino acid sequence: CASSQDPTRVEGEKLFF.

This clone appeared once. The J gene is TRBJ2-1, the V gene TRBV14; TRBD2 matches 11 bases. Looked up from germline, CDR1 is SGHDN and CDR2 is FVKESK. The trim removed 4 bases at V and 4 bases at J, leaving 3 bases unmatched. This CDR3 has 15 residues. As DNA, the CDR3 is TGTGCCAGCAGCCTAGCGGGGGGGCGGTACAATGAGCAGTTCTTC. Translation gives CASSLAGGRYNEQFF.

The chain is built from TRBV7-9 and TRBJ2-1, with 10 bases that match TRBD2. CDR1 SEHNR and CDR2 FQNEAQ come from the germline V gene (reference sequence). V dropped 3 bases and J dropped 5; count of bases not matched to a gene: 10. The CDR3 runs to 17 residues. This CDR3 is CASSFPRAGGPDNEQFF. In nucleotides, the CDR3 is TGTGCCAGCAGCTTCCCCCGAGCGGGAGGGCCTGACAATGAGCAGTTCTTC.

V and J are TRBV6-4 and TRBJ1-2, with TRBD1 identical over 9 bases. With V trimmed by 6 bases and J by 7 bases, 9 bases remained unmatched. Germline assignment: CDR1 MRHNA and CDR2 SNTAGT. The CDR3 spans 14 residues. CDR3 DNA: TGTGCCAGCAGCTTAGACAGGGGGTCGCGTGGCTACACCTTC. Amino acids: CASSLDRGSRGYTF.

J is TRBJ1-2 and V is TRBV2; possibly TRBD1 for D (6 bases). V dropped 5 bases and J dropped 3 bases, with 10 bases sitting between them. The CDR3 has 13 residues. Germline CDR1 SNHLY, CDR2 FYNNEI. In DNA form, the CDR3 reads TGTGCCAGCAGTTTAAGACAGGACTATGGCTACACCTTC. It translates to CASSLRQDYGYTF.

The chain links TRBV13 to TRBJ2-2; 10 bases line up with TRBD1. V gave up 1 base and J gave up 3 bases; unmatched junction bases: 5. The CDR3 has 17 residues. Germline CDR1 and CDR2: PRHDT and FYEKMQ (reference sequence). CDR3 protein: CASSLVEGTGDTGELFF. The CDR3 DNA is TGTGCCAGCAGCTTAGTCGAAGGGACAGGGGACACCGGGGAGCTGTTTTTT.

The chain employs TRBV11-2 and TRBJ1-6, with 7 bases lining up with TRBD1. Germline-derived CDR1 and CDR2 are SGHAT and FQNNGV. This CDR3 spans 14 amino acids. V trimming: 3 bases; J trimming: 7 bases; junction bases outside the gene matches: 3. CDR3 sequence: CASSLEGANSPLHF. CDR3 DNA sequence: TGTGCCAGCAGCTTGGAGGGGGCCAATTCACCCCTCCACTTT.

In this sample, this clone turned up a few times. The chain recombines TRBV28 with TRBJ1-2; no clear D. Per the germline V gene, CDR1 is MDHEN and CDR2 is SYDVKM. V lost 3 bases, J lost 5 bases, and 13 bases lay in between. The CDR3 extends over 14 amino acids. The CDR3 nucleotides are TGTGCCAGCAGTTTTTCGGCCGTATTTTATGGCTACACCTTC. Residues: CASSFSAVFYGYTF.